This T cell receptor (beta chain) stems from a study of identical twins (dated by TCRdb to 2016 to 2017). Background for the entire study: To test whether fetal clonotypes persist, the study used deep sequencing on TCR alpha and beta repertoires from monozygotic twins, unrelated adults of various ages, and cord blood. To rule out contamination, replicate twin experiments were performed at different times with different library preparation protocols.

Every donor in the study was a healthy Caucasian. The twin cohort comprised three pairs of female monozygotic twins, all aged about 18 to 30 years. Positive isolation kits from Invitrogen were used to isolate the CD4+ and CD8+ T cell populations. This clonotype has a handful of counts. What this receptor recognizes is not known. No clone much larger than this one lies a single base away; base qualities are absent. Receptor libraries were prepared by 5' RACE. The sequencer was an Illumina HiSeq 2000. A universal primer binding site was added through template switching, and the final cDNA carried a unique molecular identifier so that TCR cDNA molecules could be counted accurately. First-strand cDNA for TCR alpha and beta chains was synthesized from specific primers in the conserved constant-segment region. To control for contamination, each cDNA library was double barcoded with a SMART-Mk sample barcode plus Illumina barcodes. TruSeq adapter sequences along with Illumina sample barcodes were introduced in two successive PCR steps. Sequencing of the TCR alpha and beta cDNA libraries was done on the Illumina HiSeq platform using custom primers. Under the source paper's analysis protocol: MiGEC was used to process raw reads and extract unique molecular identifiers, and MiXCR was used to find CDR3 positions. For each individual, recombination models were inferred using an EM algorithm with the repgenHMM and IGoR tools. The tcR package in R was used for shared clonotype analysis, with sharing normalized by the product of cloneset sizes. To study raw recombination without the effects of thymic and clonal selection, out-of-frame nonproductive sequences were analyzed. TCRdb trimmed public reads at Q25 via fastp, called clones via MiXCR and kept in-frame beta chains. Here each entry gathers all rows of one CDR3 protein and keeps the most common genes and DNA. The V and J calls here are based on TCRdb, not the publication. The sample profile shows roughly 240,000 distinct CDR3 sequences; 7% to 8.5% of them were found once. The ten largest clonotypes hold around 5% of the sample.

Broader findings and caveats from the paper: The excess sharing between twins in beta out-of-frame sequences was weaker because fewer shared sequences reduced the signal-to-noise ratio. Because the same donors could not be followed over many years, conclusions were based on cross-sectional statistical analysis. Invariant T cells such as MAIT and iNKT could partly confound zero-insertion analyses, although diverse VJ usage argued against such confounding for most clonotypes. Abundant cord blood beta clonotypes carried fewer insertions; young adult naive repertoires showed a weaker similar trend, while memory repertoires showed none. In monozygotic twins, recombination models systematically underestimated out-of-frame TCR alpha sharing, but the models matched the sharing seen between unrelated individuals. Compared with coincidental sharing between unrelated individuals, an excess of low generation-probability sequences was observed among out-of-frame TCR alpha sequences shared between twins.

Its CDR3 holds 14 amino acids, cysteine through phenylalanine. Kept here is only the CDR3 DNA, which spans 42 bases and is read in frame from base 1. Here V drops 7 bases and J drops 7 bases, and the junction holds 9 bases not matched to any gene. For CDR1 and CDR2, the germline V gene lists MNHNS and SASEGT. Separately, the same data were catalogued under a study of yellow fever vaccine responses in identical twins. As that second study puts it: The T cell response to vaccination in identical twins was reported by the authors to appear partly convergent and partly personalized. The study precisely tracked vaccine-responding T cell clones in identical twins.

The sample comprised CD8+ T cells sorted from blood. The chain is encoded by TRBV6-1 joined to TRBJ2-1, with TRBD2 matching 8 junction bases. The TCR comes from a woman aged 18-29 years in good health. Here the CDR3 is given as CASTPGGASNEQFF. At the DNA level, the sequence is TGTGCCAGCACTCCGGGGGGGGCCTCGAATGAGCAGTTCTTC.